The sequence of this TCR beta chain was determined in a study of cytomegalovirus exposure and HLA in healthy donors. Whole-study results and caveats: At a 0.05 false discovery rate, a later analysis found some 18,000 TCR beta sequences to be associated with HLA alleles.

With regard to this clone: The antigen is not known.

PCR used 60 Vbeta primers and 13 Jbeta primers. Measured with immunoSEQ multiplex PCR; TCRdb has only the in-frame clones, and not every one. The table includes 200,000 to 250,000 clones, about four fifths detected once. The material sequenced was PBMCs. This receptor was obtained from a man aged 25-40 years in good health and CMV-seronegative.

The CDR3 protein is CASNYQRGRVAQYF. CDR3 sequence (DNA): TGTGCCAGCAATTACCAGCGGGGGAGAGTTGCGCAGTATTTT. The chain couples TRBV28 to TRBJ2-3; 8 bases fit TRBD2. CDR3 size: 14 residues. The trim removed 7 bases at V and 10 bases at J, leaving 13 bases unmatched. Germline CDR1 reads MDHEN; CDR2 reads SYDVKM.